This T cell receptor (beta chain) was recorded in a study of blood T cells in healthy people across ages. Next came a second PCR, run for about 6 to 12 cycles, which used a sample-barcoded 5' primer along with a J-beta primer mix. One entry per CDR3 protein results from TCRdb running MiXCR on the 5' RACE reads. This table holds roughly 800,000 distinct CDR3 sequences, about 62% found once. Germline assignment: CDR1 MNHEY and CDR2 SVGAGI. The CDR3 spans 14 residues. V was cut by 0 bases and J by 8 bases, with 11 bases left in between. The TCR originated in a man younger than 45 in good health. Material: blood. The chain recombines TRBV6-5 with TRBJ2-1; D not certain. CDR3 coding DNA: TGTGCCAGCAGTTACTCGTTCCGAAACCATGAGCAGTTCTTC. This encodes CASSYSFRNHEQFF.